These T cell receptor beta chains were read from a single sample in a study of control samples from healthy donors and cancer patients. Repertoires were generated with immunoSEQ multiplex PCR, while TCRdb's copy carries only in-frame clones and drops some. The sample contains roughly 370,000 clones, around nine tenths of which appear only once. The material sequenced was PBMCs. The receptors come from a man aged 40-49 years with head and neck cancer. CDR3s include the opening cysteine and the closing phenylalanine or tryptophan. The order of the fields is CDR3 protein, CDR3 DNA, V gene, D gene, J gene, clone size. The D gene is left open where the match is weak. A row's size may be missing; if present it is once, few, many or a size class.

cdr3_aa: CASSLIAGTDTDTQYF
cdr3_nt: TGTGCCAGCAGTCTCATAGCGGGGACAGACACAGATACGCAGTATTTT
v_call: TRBV28
d_call: .
j_call: TRBJ2-3
clone_size: .

cdr3_aa: CASSTDRLFYTF
cdr3_nt: TGTGCCAGCAGCACGGACAGACTTTTCTACACCTTC
v_call: TRBV7-2
d_call: .
j_call: TRBJ1-2
clone_size: .

cdr3_aa: CASSPDSYEQYF
cdr3_nt: TGTGCCAGCTCACCAGACAGCTACGAGCAGTACTTC
v_call: TRBV18
d_call: .
j_call: TRBJ2-7
clone_size: .

cdr3_aa: CATSDYGAESSYNEQFF
cdr3_nt: TGTGCCACCAGTGATTACGGAGCAGAGAGCTCCTACAATGAGCAGTTCTTC
v_call: TRBV24-1
d_call: .
j_call: TRBJ2-1
clone_size: .

cdr3_aa: CASSFYRDGYTF
cdr3_nt: TGCGCCAGCAGTTTTTACAGGGACGGCTACACCTTC
v_call: TRBV5-1
d_call: .
j_call: TRBJ1-2
clone_size: .

cdr3_aa: CASSSSSTATWTEAFF
cdr3_nt: TGTGCCAGCAGCTCCTCCTCGACAGCCACGTGGACTGAAGCTTTCTTT
v_call: TRBV5-6
d_call: .
j_call: TRBJ1-1
clone_size: .

cdr3_aa: CASSVAGQGSPYEQYF
cdr3_nt: TGTGCCAGCAGCGTAGCAGGTCAGGGAAGCCCCTACGAGCAGTACTTC
v_call: TRBV9
d_call: .
j_call: TRBJ2-7
clone_size: few

cdr3_aa: CATSDLMREAEAFF
cdr3_nt: TGTGCCACCAGTGATTTGATGAGGGAGGCTGAAGCTTTCTTT
v_call: TRBV24-1
d_call: .
j_call: TRBJ1-1
clone_size: .

cdr3_aa: CASSLKRSEAFF
cdr3_nt: TGTGCCAGCAGTTTAAAGAGGTCTGAAGCTTTCTTT
v_call: TRBV12-3/TRBV12-4
d_call: .
j_call: TRBJ1-1
clone_size: .

cdr3_aa: CASSLALFREQYF
cdr3_nt: TGTGCCAGCAGTTTAGCTTTATTTCGCGAGCAGTACTTC
v_call: TRBV12-3/TRBV12-4
d_call: .
j_call: TRBJ2-7
clone_size: .

cdr3_aa: CASSSYRTGELTDTQYF
cdr3_nt: TGTGCCAGCAGTTCCTACCGGACAGGTGAACTCACAGATACGCAGTATTTT
v_call: TRBV5-4
d_call: TRBD1
j_call: TRBJ2-3
clone_size: .

cdr3_aa: CASQRGGLPTDTQYF
cdr3_nt: TGTGCCAGCCAGCGGGGGGGCCTCCCCACAGATACGCAGTATTTT
v_call: TRBV7-2
d_call: TRBD2
j_call: TRBJ2-3
clone_size: .

cdr3_aa: CASSLLRLAGPTSSYNEQFF
cdr3_nt: TGTGCCAGCAGCTTGCTGAGACTAGCGGGCCCTACGAGCTCCTACAATGAGCAGTTCTTC
v_call: TRBV7-3
d_call: TRBD2
j_call: TRBJ2-1
clone_size: .

cdr3_aa: CASSGGFSNQPQHF
cdr3_nt: TGTGCCAGCTCAGGTGGGTTCAGCAATCAGCCCCAGCATTTT
v_call: TRBV2
d_call: .
j_call: TRBJ1-5
clone_size: .

cdr3_aa: CASSLSLDLGTQYF
cdr3_nt: TGTGCCAGCAGCTTGAGCCTTGATCTGGGGACCCAGTACTTC
v_call: TRBV5-5
d_call: .
j_call: TRBJ2-5
clone_size: .

cdr3_aa: CASSLAPVSGGYNEQFF
cdr3_nt: TGTGCCAGCAGCTTAGCGCCAGTTAGCGGGGGGTACAATGAGCAGTTCTTC
v_call: TRBV7-2
d_call: TRBD2
j_call: TRBJ2-1
clone_size: .

cdr3_aa: CASSNPGNEQFF
cdr3_nt: TGTGCCAGCAGTAACCCGGGCAATGAGCAGTTCTTC
v_call: TRBV28
d_call: .
j_call: TRBJ2-1
clone_size: .

cdr3_aa: CASSPGGASNQPQHF
cdr3_nt: TGTGCCAGCAGCCCTGGAGGGGCGAGCAATCAGCCCCAGCATTTT
v_call: TRBV28
d_call: .
j_call: TRBJ1-5
clone_size: .

cdr3_aa: CSVGRAGGPNTGELFF
cdr3_nt: TGCAGCGTTGGAAGGGCGGGGGGGCCAAACACCGGGGAGCTGTTTTTT
v_call: TRBV29-1
d_call: TRBD2
j_call: TRBJ2-2
clone_size: .

cdr3_aa: CASNTNNEQFF
cdr3_nt: TGTGCCAGCAACACCAACAATGAGCAGTTCTTC
v_call: TRBV7-8
d_call: .
j_call: TRBJ2-1
clone_size: .

cdr3_aa: CASSPSGDRNTEAFF
cdr3_nt: TGTGCCAGCTCACCATCAGGGGACCGGAACACTGAAGCTTTCTTT
v_call: TRBV18
d_call: .
j_call: TRBJ1-1
clone_size: .

cdr3_aa: CASSPPTGGLEQFF
cdr3_nt: TGTGCCAGCTCACCACCGACAGGGGGCCTTGAGCAGTTCTTC
v_call: TRBV18
d_call: TRBD1
j_call: TRBJ2-1
clone_size: .

cdr3_aa: CASSFILVSYEQYF
cdr3_nt: TGTGCCAGCAGCTTTATTTTGGTCTCCTACGAGCAGTACTTC
v_call: TRBV11-2
d_call: .
j_call: TRBJ2-7
clone_size: .

cdr3_aa: CASNGQGDNSPLHF
cdr3_nt: TGTGCCAGCAACGGACAGGGGGATAATTCACCCCTCCACTTT
v_call: TRBV3-1/TRBV3-2
d_call: TRBD1
j_call: TRBJ1-6
clone_size: few

cdr3_aa: CASSLALRTSPHTESYNEQFF
cdr3_nt: TGTGCCAGCAGCTTAGCGCTAAGGACTTCACCCCACACCGAGTCCTACAATGAGCAGTTCTTC
v_call: TRBV7-4
d_call: .
j_call: TRBJ2-1
clone_size: .

cdr3_aa: CASSVDSSGANVLTF
cdr3_nt: TGTGCCAGTAGTGTTGACAGTTCTGGGGCCAACGTCCTGACTTTC
v_call: TRBV19
d_call: .
j_call: TRBJ2-6
clone_size: .

cdr3_aa: CASSRDQIEQFF
cdr3_nt: TGTGCCAGCAGCCGCGACCAGATTGAGCAGTTCTTC
v_call: TRBV2
d_call: .
j_call: TRBJ2-1
clone_size: .

cdr3_aa: CASSQGQVTEKLFF
cdr3_nt: TGCGCCAGCAGCCAAGGTCAAGTGACCGAAAAACTGTTTTTT
v_call: TRBV4-3
d_call: .
j_call: TRBJ1-4
clone_size: .

cdr3_aa: CASSPPGHFTQYF
cdr3_nt: TGTGCCAGCAGTCCACCGGGACACTTCACGCAGTATTTT
v_call: TRBV12-3/TRBV12-4
d_call: .
j_call: TRBJ2-3
clone_size: .

cdr3_aa: CASSVTALGGPYNEQFF
cdr3_nt: TGTGCCAGCAGCGTGACGGCTCTGGGGGGGCCCTACAATGAGCAGTTCTTC
v_call: TRBV9
d_call: .
j_call: TRBJ2-1
clone_size: .

cdr3_aa: CASTSVTDTQYF
cdr3_nt: TGTGCCAGCACTAGCGTTACAGATACGCAGTATTTT
v_call: TRBV2
d_call: .
j_call: TRBJ2-3
clone_size: once

cdr3_aa: CASSHPGGGHTEAFF
cdr3_nt: TGTGCCAGCAGTCATCCCGGGGGGGGCCACACTGAAGCTTTCTTT
v_call: TRBV27
d_call: .
j_call: TRBJ1-1
clone_size: .

cdr3_aa: CALGVGRSGNTIYF
cdr3_nt: TGTGCCTTGGGAGTGGGTCGCTCTGGAAACACCATATATTTT
v_call: TRBV30
d_call: .
j_call: TRBJ1-3
clone_size: .

cdr3_aa: CATSREQLNTGELFF
cdr3_nt: TGTGCCACCAGCAGAGAACAGTTGAACACCGGGGAGCTGTTTTTT
v_call: TRBV15
d_call: .
j_call: TRBJ2-2
clone_size: few

cdr3_aa: CASKDRGPYEQYF
cdr3_nt: TGTGCCAGCAAGGACAGGGGCCCTTACGAGCAGTACTTC
v_call: TRBV30
d_call: TRBD1
j_call: TRBJ2-7
clone_size: .

cdr3_aa: CASSTLQDWEEAFF
cdr3_nt: TGTGCCAGTAGTACCCTACAGGATTGGGAGGAAGCTTTCTTT
v_call: TRBV19
d_call: .
j_call: TRBJ1-1
clone_size: once

cdr3_aa: CASSHSATFSSGANVLTF
cdr3_nt: TGTGCCAGCAGCCATTCGGCCACTTTCAGCTCTGGGGCCAACGTCCTGACTTTC
v_call: TRBV4-2
d_call: .
j_call: TRBJ2-6
clone_size: .

cdr3_aa: CASSPGQGAEAFF
cdr3_nt: TGTGCCAGCTCCCCGGGACAGGGGGCTGAAGCTTTCTTT
v_call: TRBV18
d_call: TRBD1
j_call: TRBJ1-1
clone_size: .

cdr3_aa: CASGSGFDTEAFF
cdr3_nt: TGTGCCAGCGGTTCAGGGTTTGACACTGAAGCTTTCTTT
v_call: TRBV28
d_call: .
j_call: TRBJ1-1
clone_size: .

cdr3_aa: CAWKEGRADEQYF
cdr3_nt: TGTGCCTGGAAGGAGGGGCGCGCAGACGAGCAGTACTTC
v_call: TRBV30
d_call: .
j_call: TRBJ2-7
clone_size: .

cdr3_aa: CSAEVGFGGYAF
cdr3_nt: TGCAGCGCCGAGGTCGGCTTCGGTGGCTACGCCTTC
v_call: TRBV29-1
d_call: .
j_call: TRBJ1-2
clone_size: .

cdr3_aa: CASSFGRPQDEQYF
cdr3_nt: TGTGCCAGTAGTTTTGGGAGACCACAGGACGAGCAGTACTTC
v_call: TRBV19
d_call: .
j_call: TRBJ2-7
clone_size: .

cdr3_aa: CASSRGYGYTF
cdr3_nt: TGCGCCAGCAGCCGGGGGTATGGCTACACCTTC
v_call: TRBV4-3
d_call: .
j_call: TRBJ1-2
clone_size: .

cdr3_aa: CASSSGDGGYPYNEQFF
cdr3_nt: TGTGCCAGCAGCTCAGGTGATGGTGGCTACCCTTACAATGAGCAGTTCTTC
v_call: TRBV7-3
d_call: .
j_call: TRBJ2-1
clone_size: .

cdr3_aa: CASSPPWGLAGKLAKNIQYF
cdr3_nt: TGTGCCAGCAGTCCCCCCTGGGGACTAGCGGGAAAACTAGCCAAAAACATTCAGTACTTC
v_call: TRBV28
d_call: TRBD2
j_call: TRBJ2-4
clone_size: .

cdr3_aa: CASSRTLLETQYF
cdr3_nt: TGCGCCAGCAGCCGGACACTTTTAGAGACCCAGTACTTC
v_call: TRBV10-1
d_call: .
j_call: TRBJ2-5
clone_size: once

cdr3_aa: CASSQDRDLAYGYTF
cdr3_nt: TGTGCCAGCAGCCAAGACCGGGATCTAGCCTATGGCTACACCTTC
v_call: TRBV4-2
d_call: .
j_call: TRBJ1-2
clone_size: .

cdr3_aa: CASSLTALGELFF
cdr3_nt: TGTGCCAGCAGCTTAACTGCCCTAGGGGAGCTGTTTTTT
v_call: TRBV7-9
d_call: .
j_call: TRBJ2-2
clone_size: .

cdr3_aa: CASRTGLAGDNTGELFF
cdr3_nt: TGTGCCAGCAGGACGGGACTAGCGGGAGATAACACCGGGGAGCTGTTTTTT
v_call: TRBV2
d_call: TRBD2
j_call: TRBJ2-2
clone_size: .

cdr3_aa: CASTRRTGTYEQYF
cdr3_nt: TGTGCCAGCACCCGGCGGACGGGCACTTACGAGCAGTACTTC
v_call: TRBV2
d_call: .
j_call: TRBJ2-7
clone_size: .

cdr3_aa: CASSMRPHTDTQYF
cdr3_nt: TGTGCCAGTAGTATGAGGCCCCACACGGATACGCAGTATTTT
v_call: TRBV19
d_call: .
j_call: TRBJ2-3
clone_size: .

cdr3_aa: CASSTGQGQPQHF
cdr3_nt: TGTGCCAGTAGTACCGGACAGGGGCAGCCCCAGCATTTT
v_call: TRBV19
d_call: TRBD1
j_call: TRBJ1-5
clone_size: .

cdr3_aa: CSASQGGGREKLFF
cdr3_nt: TGCAGCGCATCACAGGGGGGTGGAAGGGAAAAACTGTTTTTT
v_call: TRBV29-1
d_call: TRBD1
j_call: TRBJ1-4
clone_size: .

cdr3_aa: CASSDNREETQYF
cdr3_nt: TGCGCCAGCAGCGACAACAGGGAAGAGACCCAGTACTTC
v_call: TRBV5-1
d_call: .
j_call: TRBJ2-5
clone_size: .

cdr3_aa: CASSPREQAGNTIYF
cdr3_nt: TGTGCCAGCAGCCCTCGGGAACAAGCTGGAAACACCATATATTTT
v_call: TRBV7-2
d_call: .
j_call: TRBJ1-3
clone_size: .

cdr3_aa: CATSDRTSGPLEQYF
cdr3_nt: TGTGCCACCAGTGACAGGACTAGCGGCCCTCTTGAGCAGTACTTC
v_call: TRBV24-1
d_call: TRBD2
j_call: TRBJ2-7
clone_size: .

cdr3_aa: CASSPQTQGFAEAFF
cdr3_nt: TGTGCCAGCAGTCCGCAAACACAGGGTTTCGCTGAAGCTTTCTTT
v_call: TRBV28
d_call: .
j_call: TRBJ1-1
clone_size: .

cdr3_aa: CASTNQGFSEAFF
cdr3_nt: TGTGCCAGCACCAACCAAGGGTTCAGTGAAGCTTTCTTT
v_call: TRBV12-3/TRBV12-4
d_call: .
j_call: TRBJ1-1
clone_size: .

cdr3_aa: CASSRDRGETQYF
cdr3_nt: TGTGCCAGCAGCCGGGACAGGGGTGAGACCCAGTACTTC
v_call: TRBV11-1
d_call: TRBD1
j_call: TRBJ2-5
clone_size: .

cdr3_aa: CASRPTRAESTDTQYF
cdr3_nt: TGTGCCAGCAGGCCTACCAGGGCTGAGAGCACAGATACGCAGTATTTT
v_call: TRBV28
d_call: .
j_call: TRBJ2-3
clone_size: .